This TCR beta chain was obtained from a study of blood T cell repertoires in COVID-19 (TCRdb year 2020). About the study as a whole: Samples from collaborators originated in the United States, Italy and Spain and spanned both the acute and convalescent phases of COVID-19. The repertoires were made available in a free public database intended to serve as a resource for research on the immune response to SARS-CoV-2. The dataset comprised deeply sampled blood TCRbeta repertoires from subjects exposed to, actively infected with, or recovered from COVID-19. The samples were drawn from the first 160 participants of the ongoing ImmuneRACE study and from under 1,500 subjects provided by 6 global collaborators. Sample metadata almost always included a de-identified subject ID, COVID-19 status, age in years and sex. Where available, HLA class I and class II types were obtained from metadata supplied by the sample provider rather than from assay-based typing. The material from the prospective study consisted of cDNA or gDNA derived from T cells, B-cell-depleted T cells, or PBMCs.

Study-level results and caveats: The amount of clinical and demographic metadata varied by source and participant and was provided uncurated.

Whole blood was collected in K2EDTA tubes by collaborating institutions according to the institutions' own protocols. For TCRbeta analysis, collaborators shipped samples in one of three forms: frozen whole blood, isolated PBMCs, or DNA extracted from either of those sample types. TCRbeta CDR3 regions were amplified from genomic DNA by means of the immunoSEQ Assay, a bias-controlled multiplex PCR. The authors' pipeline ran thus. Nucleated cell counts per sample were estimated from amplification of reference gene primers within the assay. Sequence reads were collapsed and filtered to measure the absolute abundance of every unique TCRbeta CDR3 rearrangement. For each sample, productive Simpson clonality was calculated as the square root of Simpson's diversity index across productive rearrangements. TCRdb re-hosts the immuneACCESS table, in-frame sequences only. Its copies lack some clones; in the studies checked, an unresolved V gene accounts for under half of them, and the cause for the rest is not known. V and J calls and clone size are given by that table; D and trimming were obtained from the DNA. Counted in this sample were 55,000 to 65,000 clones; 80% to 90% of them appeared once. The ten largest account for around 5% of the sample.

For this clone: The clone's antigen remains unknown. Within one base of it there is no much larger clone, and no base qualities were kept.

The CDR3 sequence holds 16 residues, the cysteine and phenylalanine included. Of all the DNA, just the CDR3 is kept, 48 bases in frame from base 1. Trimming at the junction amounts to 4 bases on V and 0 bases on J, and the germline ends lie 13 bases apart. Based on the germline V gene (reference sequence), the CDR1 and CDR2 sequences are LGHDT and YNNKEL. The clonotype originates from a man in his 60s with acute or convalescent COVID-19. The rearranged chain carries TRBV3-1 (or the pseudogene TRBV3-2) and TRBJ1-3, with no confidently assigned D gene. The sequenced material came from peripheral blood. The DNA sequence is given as TGTGCCAGCAGCCCAGCCCGGGTACGCTCTGGAAACACCATATATTTT. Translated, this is CASSPARVRSGNTIYF.